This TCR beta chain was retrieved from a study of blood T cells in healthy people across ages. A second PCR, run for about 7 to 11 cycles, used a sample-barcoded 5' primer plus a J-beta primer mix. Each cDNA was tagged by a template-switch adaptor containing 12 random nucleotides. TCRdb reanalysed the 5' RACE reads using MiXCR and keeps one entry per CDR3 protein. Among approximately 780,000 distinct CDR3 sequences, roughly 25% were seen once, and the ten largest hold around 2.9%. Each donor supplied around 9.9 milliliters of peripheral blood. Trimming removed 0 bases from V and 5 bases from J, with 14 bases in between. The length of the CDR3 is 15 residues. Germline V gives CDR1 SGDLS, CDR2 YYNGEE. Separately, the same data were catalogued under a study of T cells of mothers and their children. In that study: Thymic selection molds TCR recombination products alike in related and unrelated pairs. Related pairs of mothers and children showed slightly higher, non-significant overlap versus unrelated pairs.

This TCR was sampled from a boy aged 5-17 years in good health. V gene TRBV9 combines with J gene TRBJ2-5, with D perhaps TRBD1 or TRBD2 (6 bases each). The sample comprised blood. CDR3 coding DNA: TGTGCCAGCAGCGTAGATAACAGGGCGGGGGAGACCCAGTACTTC. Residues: CASSVDNRAGETQYF.